This TCR beta chain was captured by sequencing in a study of OX40 agonist ivuxolimab in advanced cancers. Study in general: The dose-escalation group included hepatocellular carcinoma, melanoma, renal cell carcinoma and head and neck cancer. Enrollees could have had prior anti-PD-1, anti-PD-L1 or anti-CTLA-4 therapy, which approximately 38% had received.

The CDR3 consists of 15 residues. Between the trimmed V and J ends, which lost 7 bases and 2 bases, there was a span of 21 bases. The V gene's germline CDR1 is SQVTM and CDR2 ANQGSEA. Data came from immunoSEQ multiplex PCR; TCRdb stores just in-frame clones and leaves some out. The data hold about 45,000 clones, with around 90% observed a single time. Patients with a history of autoimmune disease or on systemic immunosuppression were excluded. This sequence originates from an adult with an advanced solid tumor such as melanoma, head and neck, liver or kidney cancer. The specimen comprised CD4+ or CD8+ T cells sorted from blood, sampled in a trial of the OX40 agonist ivuxolimab. The rearrangement uses TRBV29-1 and TRBJ2-7; the D gene is possibly TRBD2 (6 bases). The CDR3: CSAFGGEFATYEQYF. DNA of the CDR3: TGCAGCGCCTTCGGAGGGGAATTCGCTACCTACGAGCAGTACTTC.